The present T cell receptor beta chain was sequenced within a study of cytomegalovirus exposure and HLA in healthy donors (dated by TCRdb to the late 2010s). For the study in its entirety: An earlier analysis of several hundred of the donors reported 276 Gb of sequence data and around 100 million unique TCR beta sequences obtained from about 170 million T cells. An early release covering about 600 HLA-typed donors comprised roughly 300 gigabases of sequencing data and around 80 million unique TCR sequences. The genetic ancestry cluster associated with self-reported Caucasian donors included roughly four fifths of the roughly 400 genotyped donors. The study was designed to test whether signatures of past pathogen exposure could be identified by cataloging public T cell receptors. The study profiled the T cell repertoires of 550 to 700 subjects by immunosequencing and related them to cytomegalovirus serostatus. Besides the first cohort of hundreds of subjects, a separate validation cohort made up of 95 to 150 different subjects was used. High-throughput TCR immunosequencing, statistical association of individual TCRs with disease status, and machine learning were combined to predict cytomegalovirus infection status. A later analysis re-analyzed previously published TCR beta repertoires from about 600 donors and added high-resolution HLA genotyping to study TCR occurrence patterns. Rather than drawing on any new phenotypic data, the later analysis identified candidate immune exposures from TCR beta sequences and the way those sequences occurred across donors. To decide whether each TCR beta V gene segment behaved as functional or pseudogenic, an earlier analysis of some 600 of the donors relied on high-throughput TCR beta sequencing. Donor age, sex, ethnicity and CMV serostatus were compiled alongside the repertoire data. A later genetic analysis took genome-wide SNP genotypes for about 60% of the roughly 670 donors and used that subset as a discovery cohort. All discovery cohort repertoires had been generated on a single sequencing platform. Class I and class II HLA loci were covered by the typing at four-digit resolution. The number of typed donors differed by locus: 629-630 for A, B, C, DRB1 and DQB1; approximately 520 for DQA1; around 580 for DPA1; and around 450 for DPB1. Because of strong linkage in the cohort, five DR-DQ haplotypes were treated as single units for association and clustering. Among roughly 400 genotyped donors of the cohort, an average of approximately 240,000 unique TCR beta nucleotide sequences were sequenced per donor, 15% to 20% of them non-productive.

The cohort was made up of hundreds of healthy bone marrow donors. Cohort members were all nominally healthy when sampled, although unrecorded immune exposures were likely present. The donor tested CMV seropositive and was one of the 289 seropositive cohort members. A peripheral blood sample was provided by each donor, and peripheral blood mononuclear cells were used for TCR beta sequencing. Genomic DNA extraction from the blood cell samples was performed with the Qiagen DNeasy Blood Extraction Kit. Broad study findings and their caveats: A later analysis associated about 17,000 TCR beta sequences with specific HLA alleles at a false discovery rate of 0.05. Strong co-occurrence of HLA alleles, especially DR and DQ, made assigning TCR associations to individual alleles difficult. In a later analysis, TCR association rates were found to vary across HLA loci, with the most associated TCRs seen for DRB1 alleles and the fewest for HLA-C alleles. A few of the identified cytomegalovirus-associated TCR beta chains were confirmed in vitro to be specific for cytomegalovirus antigens. The study gave a list of 150 to 200 TCR beta chains associated with cytomegalovirus. Because counts were too low, approximately 15 rarely observed V segments, including chromosome 9 orphons, were excluded from the earlier analysis of 587 of the donors. Because HLA typing was missing for some donors at each locus, association tests included only the typed subset. Correlated functional status among segregating V segments might be attributable to linkage disequilibrium, but an unknown experimental factor could not be ruled out. In a later analysis, HLA-associated TCR beta chains showed more clonal expansion and lower generation probabilities than non-associated chains that were equally common. Sequencing depth was assumed to be roughly uniform across donors in the presence/absence analyses, though that assumption may not hold. In this cohort, only TCR beta chains were sequenced, and detectable features were limited by the absence of alpha or paired-chain data. Broadly in line with IMGT annotations, most TCR beta V segments showed up in productive rearrangements about 87% or about 30% of the time in an earlier analysis of several hundred of the donors. It was suggested by the authors that the approach could potentially be generalized to other disease states and immunological phenotypes. Some IMGT-functional V segments, including TRBV6-2 and TRBV6-3, could not be distinguished by the 87-base-pair reads and were therefore excluded. According to a later analysis, parvovirus B19, influenza, CMV and Epstein-Barr virus appeared linked to several top co-occurrence clusters. The classifier was reported to diagnose cytomegalovirus status with high specificity and sensitivity in both the original cohort and the validation cohort. A further reported finding was that TCR beta sequences accurately predicted the HLA-A and HLA-B alleles for most subjects in the first cohort. CMV serostatus was the only immune exposure information available for the cohort. A cluster of highly shared sequence variants was judged likely to be a technical artifact of the sequencing pipeline. A later analysis found that most CMV-associated TCR beta chains appeared HLA-restricted, with HLA associations seemingly driven largely by CMV exposure. Across donors, most TCR sequences were observed very rarely, whereas some public TCRs were present in many individuals. A later genetic analysis reported fewer N-insertions in productive TCRs among donors in an Asian-associated ancestry cluster than the roughly 620-donor mean. An association between a missense DCLRE1C variant and V-gene and J-gene trimming of TCR beta chains was found in a later genetic analysis and replicated in an independent cohort.

Library preparation was by the immunoSEQ multiplex PCR assay. For the multiplex PCR, a mixture combining 60 forward primers for TCR Vbeta segments and 13 reverse primers for TCR Jbeta segments was used. Amplification of the CDR3 region of rearranged TCR beta genes was performed with a multiplex PCR assay on genomic DNA. Amplified TCR beta libraries were sequenced as 87-base-pair reads on the Illumina HiSeq System. Under the source paper's analysis protocol: In a later analysis, approximately 74 million unique TCR beta chains were counted across the 650 to 700 repertoires, and roughly 11 million of these chains were shared by at least two donors. A nearest-neighbor algorithm error-corrected the raw reads and collapsed the reads into unique sequences, merging closely related sequences to remove PCR and sequencing errors. V, D and J gene segments were assigned by aligning CDR3 sequences to IMGT reference sequences. Each retained sequence needed at least a six-nucleotide match to both a V gene segment and a J gene segment. Rearrangements were called productive when the CDR3 lacked stop codons and stayed in frame with V and J; all others were non-productive. CDR3 was defined by IMGT convention, running from the second conserved V-encoded cysteine to the conserved J-encoded phenylalanine. The earlier analysis of roughly 590 of the donors excluded sequences that lacked an unambiguous match to a single V gene segment. In an earlier analysis of approximately 560 of the donors, a V segment was called functional when productive rearrangements were above 56.7%, and segregating when the standard deviation between donors exceeded 5%. A statistical classification framework was built for diagnosing cytomegalovirus status from the catalog of TCR beta chain sequences. In a later analysis, TCR nucleotide sequences were compared against IMGT/GENE-DB human TR gene sequences so that V and J genes could be assigned. Using the TCRdist pipeline, a later analysis assigned CDR3 sequences along with most-parsimonious VDJ recombination scenarios. In a later analysis, each TCR beta chain was defined by its CDR3 amino acid sequence together with its V-gene family, and reads lacking a unique V-gene family were excluded. In a later analysis, 450 to 600 highly shared, low-generation-probability nucleotide sequences were removed to address suspected cross-contamination and a sequencing artifact. In a later analysis, a clonal expansion index for each public chain was calculated from normalized within-repertoire ranks of inferred template counts. In a later analysis, generation probabilities were computed with a VDJ recombination model fitted to out-of-frame rearrangements, and the resulting probabilities were checked against IGoR. Hypergeometric tests were used in a later analysis to score TCR-TCR, TCR-HLA and TCR-CMV co-occurrence, with a repertoire-size bias correction applied to the TCR pairs. In a later analysis, false discovery rates were estimated by permuting HLA or CMV assignments 20 times. In a later analysis, co-occurring TCRs were grouped with DBSCAN, and TCRdist sequence similarity was added when clustering was performed within HLA-allele-positive subsets. Repertoires with fewer than 30,000 or more than 120,000 public chains were left out of co-occurrence clustering, as were about 5 repertoires with anomalous nucleotide sharing. This immuneACCESS table, as held by TCRdb, lists in-frame sequences with V and J called but not all clones. Of the missing ones, under half trace to an unresolved V gene in checked studies; the others have no known cause. The V and J calls and clone size were taken over from that table, and D and trimming were inferred from the DNA. This sample lists 100,000 to 130,000 clones; about 80% were detected once. Roughly 2.6% of the sample is in the top ten clones.

In its sample, this clone was seen a few times. The target of this receptor is not known. No quality values exist for individual bases; no much larger clone is one base distant. Measured from the cysteine to the phenylalanine, the CDR3 is 15 residues long. Just CDR3 DNA is preserved here, 45 bases in frame from base 1. Cut back by 1 base and 0 bases, the V and J ends lie 7 bases apart. The CDR1 and CDR2 encoded by the germline V gene are SGHAT and FQNNGV. The rearranged segments are TRBV11-2 and TRBJ1-5; the D gene assignment is ambiguous. The clonotype comes from a man under 40 in good health and CMV-seropositive. The specimen sequenced was PBMCs. The CDR3: CASSLGSYSNQPQHF. The nucleotide sequence is TGTGCCAGCAGCTTAGGCAGTTATAGCAATCAGCCCCAGCATTTT.